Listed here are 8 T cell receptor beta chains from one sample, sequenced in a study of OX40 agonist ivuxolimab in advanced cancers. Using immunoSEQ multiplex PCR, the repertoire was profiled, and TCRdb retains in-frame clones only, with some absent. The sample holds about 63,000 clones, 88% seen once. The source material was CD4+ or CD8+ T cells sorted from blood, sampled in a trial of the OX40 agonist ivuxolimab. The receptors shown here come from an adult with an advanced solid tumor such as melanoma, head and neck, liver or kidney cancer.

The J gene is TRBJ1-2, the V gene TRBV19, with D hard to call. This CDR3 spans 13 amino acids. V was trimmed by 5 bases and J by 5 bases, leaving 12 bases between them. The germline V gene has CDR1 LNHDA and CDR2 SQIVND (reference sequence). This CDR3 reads CASSRSFQYGYTF. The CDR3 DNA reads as TGTGCCAGTAGTCGCTCTTTTCAGTATGGCTACACCTTC.

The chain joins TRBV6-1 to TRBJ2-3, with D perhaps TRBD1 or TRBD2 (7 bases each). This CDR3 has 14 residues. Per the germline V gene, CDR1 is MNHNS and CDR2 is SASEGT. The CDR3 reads CASGRQGGTDTQYF. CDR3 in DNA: TGTGCTAGCGGGCGGCAGGGGGGAACAGATACGCAGTATTTT.

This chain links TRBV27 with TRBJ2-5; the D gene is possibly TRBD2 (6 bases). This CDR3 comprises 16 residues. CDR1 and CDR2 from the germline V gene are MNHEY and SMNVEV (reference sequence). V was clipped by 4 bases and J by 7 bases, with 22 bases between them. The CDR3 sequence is CASSSHVRGQEGTQYF. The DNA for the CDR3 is TGTGCCAGCAGTTCGCATGTCCGGGGCCAGGAGGGGACCCAGTACTTC.

The CDR3 DNA follows: TGTGCCAGTAGTATAGCAACGGGACCTTCCTACAATGAGCAGTTCTTC. Its protein is CASSIATGPSYNEQFF. The rearrangement joins TRBV19 to TRBJ2-1; the D gene could be TRBD1 or TRBD2 (5 bases each). Germline V gene lookup returns CDR1 LNHDA and CDR2 SQIVND (reference sequence). This CDR3 spans 16 amino acids. V lost 1 base and J 1 base, leaving 11 bases between the germline ends.

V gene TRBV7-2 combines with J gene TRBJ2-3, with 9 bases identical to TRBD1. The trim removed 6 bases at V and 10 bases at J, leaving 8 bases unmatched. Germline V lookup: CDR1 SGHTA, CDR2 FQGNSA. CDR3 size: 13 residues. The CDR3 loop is CASSSDRGGPQYF. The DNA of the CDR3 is TGTGCCAGCAGTTCGGACAGGGGAGGCCCGCAGTATTTT. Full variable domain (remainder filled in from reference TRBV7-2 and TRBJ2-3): GAGVSQSPSNKVTEKGKDVELRCDPISGHTALYWYRQSLGQGLEFLIYFQGNSAPDKSGLPSDRFSAERTGGSVSTLTIQRTQQEDSAVYLCASSSDRGGPQYFGPGTRLTVL.

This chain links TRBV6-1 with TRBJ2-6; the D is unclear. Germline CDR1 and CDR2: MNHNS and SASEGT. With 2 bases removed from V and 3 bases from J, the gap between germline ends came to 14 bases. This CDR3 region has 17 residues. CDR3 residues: CASSESAAKGGANVLTF. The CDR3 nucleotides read TGTGCCAGCAGTGAATCGGCAGCCAAGGGTGGGGCCAACGTCCTGACTTTC.

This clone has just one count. This chain's CDR3 is CASSLGQGSTDTQYF. The DNA of the CDR3 is TGTGCCAGCAGCCTGGGACAGGGAAGCACAGATACGCAGTATTTT. The rearrangement uses TRBV6-6 and TRBJ2-3, with TRBD1 identical over 9 bases. CDR3 size: 15 residues. Germline trimming cut 6 bases from V and 0 bases from J; bases unmatched to any gene: 4. Germline loops: CDR1 MNHNY, CDR2 SVGAGI (reference sequence).

CDR3 loop: CASSVGAGDNQPQHF. The CDR3 nucleotides read TGTGCCAGCAGCGTAGGTGCGGGGGACAATCAGCCCCAGCATTTT. The chain uses TRBV9 and TRBJ1-5, with D possibly TRBD1 on 5 matching bases. Trimming removed 0 bases from V and 3 bases from J, with 10 bases in between. Germline assignment: CDR1 SGDLS and CDR2 YYNGEE. The CDR3 contains 15 residues.